The 22 T cell receptor beta chains reported below all come from one sample, sequenced in a study of T-cell memory formation after mild COVID-19. A single record per CDR3 protein comes from TCRdb applying MiXCR to the 5' RACE reads. This table has 250,000 to 400,000 distinct CDR3 sequences, about 13% appearing once. The sequenced material came from PBMCs or a T cell subset sorted from them (not recorded which). The receptor source for this set is a man between 18 and 29 years old who had mild COVID-19 (a few samples of this study predate the infection). Cell type and time point are not known.

The rearrangement links TRBV5-6 to TRBJ2-1; 9 nucleotides agree with TRBD2. This CDR3 spans 15 amino acids. The V and J ends lost 4 bases and 5 bases, in that order; junction bases with no gene match: 7. From germline, CDR1 is SGHDT and CDR2 YYEEEE. The CDR3 region is CASSRTSDGDNEQFF. The CDR3 DNA sequence: TGTGCCAGCAGCCGGACTAGCGACGGGGACAATGAGCAGTTCTTC. Together with reference TRBV5-6 and TRBJ2-1, the CDR3 gives the full variable domain: DAGVTQSPTHLIKTRGQQVTLRCSPKSGHDTVSWYQQALGQGPQFIFQYYEEEERQRGNFPDRFSGHQFPNYSSELNVNALLLGDSALYLCASSRTSDGDNEQFFGPGTRLTVL.

This clonotype has more than one count but fewer than ten. The J gene is TRBJ2-2, the V gene TRBV12-3 or TRBV12-4; D is unclear. The CDR3 contains 17 residues. V lost 2 bases and J lost 1, with 14 bases in between. CDR3 region: CASSLMVPTRNTGELFF. The CDR3 DNA follows: TGTGCCAGCAGTTTAATGGTCCCGACCCGGAACACCGGGGAGCTGTTTTTT.

This clonotype was picked up a small number of times. The chain combines TRBV27 with TRBJ1-6; no definite D call. Germline-derived CDR1 and CDR2 are MNHEY and SMNVEV (reference sequence). V was cut by 8 bases and J by 6 bases, with 8 bases left in between. This CDR3 contains 12 residues. CDR3 residues: CASGQSNSPLHF. DNA of the CDR3: TGTGCCAGCGGTCAGAGTAATTCACCCCTCCACTTT.

In this sample, this clonotype turned up a few times. CDR3 sequence reads: CASSQTGLAGPGANVLTF. The CDR3, as DNA: TGCGCCAGCAGCCAGACGGGACTAGCGGGGCCTGGGGCCAACGTCCTGACTTTC. The J gene is TRBJ2-6, the V gene TRBV4-1; 13 bases map to TRBD2. CDR3 length: 18 amino acids. Germline CDR1 MGHRA, CDR2 YSYEKL. With V trimmed by 3 bases and J by 2 bases, 4 bases remained unmatched.

The rearrangement joins TRBV6-5 to TRBJ2-4; 9 nucleotides match TRBD1. Losses at the gene ends were 2 bases for V and 7 bases for J; bases not matched to a gene: 0. Per germline, CDR1 MNHEY and CDR2 SVGAGI. The CDR3 has 13 residues. The CDR3 here is CASSYGQGNIQYF. In DNA form, the CDR3 reads TGTGCCAGCAGTTACGGACAGGGGAACATTCAGTACTTC.

The chain employs TRBV19 and TRBJ1-5; a weak D match, TRBD1 (5 bases). The germline V gene encodes CDR1 LNHDA and CDR2 SQIVND (reference sequence). The V end lost 8 bases, the J end lost 1 base, and 24 bases lay between the germline ends. The length of the CDR3 is 18 residues. The CDR3 protein is CASRRDPGRFGSNQPQHF. The CDR3 DNA reads as TGTGCCAGTCGGAGGGACCCCGGGCGGTTCGGGAGCAATCAGCCCCAGCATTTT.

This rearrangement joins TRBV6-5 to TRBJ2-5; 7 bases line up with TRBD1. Trimming took 6 bases from V and 2 from J; bases not matched to a gene: 6. Looked up from germline, CDR1 is MNHEY and CDR2 is SVGAGI. The CDR3 spans 14 residues. This chain's CDR3 is CASRMGQRQETQYF. CDR3 DNA: TGTGCCAGCAGAATGGGACAGCGACAAGAGACCCAGTACTTC.

The J gene is TRBJ2-1, the V gene TRBV4-3, with 9 nucleotides matching TRBD2. The length of the CDR3 is 17 residues. V was pared by 0 bases and J by 1 base, with 4 bases of the junction left unmatched. The germline gives CDR1 LGHNA, CDR2 YSLEER. The CDR3 spells CASSQDLSGGSYNEQFF. The CDR3 nucleotides read TGCGCCAGCAGCCAAGATCTGAGCGGGGGGTCCTACAATGAGCAGTTCTTC.

The gene calls are TRBV3-1 and TRBJ1-2; no firm D call. V lost 1 base, J lost 3 bases, and 6 bases lay in between. Germline CDR1 and CDR2: LGHDT and YNNKEL (reference sequence). CDR3 length equals 13 residues. CDR3 sequence reads: CASSQATDYGYTF. As DNA, the CDR3 is TGTGCCAGCAGCCAAGCCACAGACTATGGCTACACCTTC.

This clonotype was seen a few times. This chain connects TRBV2 to TRBJ2-3; a possible D gene is TRBD2 (6 bases). This CDR3 is 13 amino acids long. The germline CDR1 and CDR2 sequences are SNHLY and FYNNEI. Deletions cut 8 bases from V and 5 bases from J, with 14 bases between. This CDR3 is CASARREEDTQYF. CDR3 sequence (DNA): TGTGCCAGCGCGCGGAGGGAGGAAGATACGCAGTATTTT.

Here the CDR3 reads CASRSGQGGPDTQYF. In nucleotides, the CDR3 is TGTGCCAGCAGGAGCGGACAGGGCGGGCCAGATACGCAGTATTTT. The chain joins TRBV28 to TRBJ2-3; TRBD1 agrees at 8 bases. Germline lookup yields CDR1 MDHEN and CDR2 SYDVKM. Trimming removed 6 bases from V and 4 bases from J; junction bases left unmatched: 9. The CDR3 totals 15 residues. Full variable domain (outside the CDR3, taken from reference TRBV28 and TRBJ2-3): DVKVTQSSRYLVKRTGEKVFLECVQDMDHENMFWYRQDPGLGLRLIYFSYDVKMKEKGDIPEGYSVSREKKERFSLILESASTNQTSMYLCASRSGQGGPDTQYFGPGTRLTVL.

This clonotype was found a few times. This chain connects TRBV6-5 to TRBJ2-5; perhaps D is TRBD1 or TRBD2 (5 bases each). The V gene lost 2 bases and the J gene lost 5 bases, with 15 bases spanning the gap. The CDR3 runs to 15 residues. Germline lookup yields CDR1 MNHEY and CDR2 SVGAGI. The CDR3 DNA is TGTGCCAGCAGTTACGGGCAGGGAGTTCGGGAGACCCAGTACTTC. It encodes CASSYGQGVRETQYF.

The chain uses TRBV7-6 and TRBJ2-7; TRBD1 agrees at 8 bases. The trim removed 2 bases at V and 4 bases at J, leaving 7 bases unmatched. Germline loops: CDR1 SGHVS, CDR2 FNYEAQ. The CDR3 consists of 15 residues. CDR3 residues: CASSLQAGQEYEQYF. The CDR3 DNA follows: TGTGCCAGCAGCTTACAGGCGGGACAGGAATACGAGCAGTACTTC.

This clonotype turned up a few times. The chain has TRBV27 and TRBJ2-3; TRBD2 agrees at 8 bases. Germline V gives CDR1 MNHEY, CDR2 SMNVEV (reference sequence). V lost 7 bases and J lost 4; bases outside the gene matches: 10. This CDR3 region has 15 residues. In DNA, the CDR3 is TGTGCCAGCACTCCGGGGGGGGAGGGGGCAGATACGCAGTATTTT. Encoded protein: CASTPGGEGADTQYF.

The chain links TRBV4-1 to TRBJ2-2, with D perhaps being TRBD1 or TRBD2 (5 bases each). This CDR3 contains 15 residues. Between the trimmed V and J ends, which lost 3 bases and 8 bases, there was a span of 16 bases. CDR1 MGHRA and CDR2 YSYEKL come from the germline V gene. In DNA form, the CDR3 reads TGCGCCAGCAGCCAGGCCGTGGGGGATTCAGGGGAGCTGTTTTTT. Translating it yields CASSQAVGDSGELFF.

This clonotype occurred a few times. The gene calls are TRBV3-1 and TRBJ2-5; 8 nucleotides agree with TRBD2. Trimming removed 10 bases from V and 5 bases from J; junction bases left unmatched: 9. From germline, CDR1 is LGHDT and CDR2 YNNKEL (reference sequence). CDR3 size: 13 residues. CDR3: CATGGLAAETQYF. CDR3 bases: TGTGCCACCGGAGGACTAGCAGCTGAGACCCAGTACTTC.

V gene TRBV7-8 combines with J gene TRBJ2-7; D possibly corresponds to TRBD1 (5 bases). Trimming removed 0 bases at V and 6 bases at J, with 12 bases between. The CDR3 has 14 residues. Looked up from germline, CDR1 is SGHVS and CDR2 is FQNEAQ. CDR3 DNA: TGTGCCAGCAGCTTAGCTAGGGCAGGGCTCGAGCAGTACGTC. Amino acid sequence: CASSLARAGLEQYV.

This clonotype has ten or more counts. The rearrangement uses TRBV7-8 and TRBJ2-2; possibly TRBD1 for D (5 bases). The CDR3 length is 13 residues. Per the germline V gene, CDR1 is SGHVS and CDR2 is FQNEAQ. Trimming cost V 6 bases and J 5 bases, with 10 bases left between them. The CDR3 protein is CASSHQGTGELFF. DNA for the CDR3: TGTGCCAGCAGTCATCAGGGTACCGGGGAGCTGTTTTTT.

This clonotype has only a few counts. V is TRBV7-3 and J is TRBJ2-1; D is unclear. Germline V gene lookup returns CDR1 SGHTA and CDR2 FQGTGA. This CDR3 has 12 residues. V dropped 6 bases and J dropped 9 bases, with 12 bases sitting between them. The DNA of the CDR3 is TGTGCCAGCAGTCCCCAGCCGGGTGAGCAGTTCTTC. Protein sequence: CASSPQPGEQFF.

V usage is TRBV28 and J usage is TRBJ1-4, with D possibly TRBD1 on 5 matching bases. V was cut by 2 bases and J by 4 bases, with 8 bases left in between. The CDR3 length is 14 residues. Germline lookup yields CDR1 MDHEN and CDR2 SYDVKM. CDR3 sequence: CASSLLQGNEKLFF. CDR3 sequence (DNA): TGTGCCAGCAGTTTACTCCAGGGTAATGAAAAACTGTTTTTT.

This clonotype was recorded a few times. The chain joins TRBV28 to TRBJ2-5, with D possibly being TRBD2 (5 bases). The CDR3 runs to 13 residues. CDR1 is MDHEN and CDR2 is SYDVKM in the germline V gene. Trimming took off 6 bases at V and 5 bases at J, with 13 bases between the two ends. This CDR3 reads CASSRGFGETQYF. DNA of the CDR3: TGTGCCAGCAGCCGAGGGTTTGGGGAGACCCAGTACTTC.

This clonotype has a handful of counts. The rearrangement joins TRBV6-2 or TRBV6-3 to TRBJ2-7; D is possibly TRBD1 (6 bases). Germline CDR1 is MNHEY and CDR2 is SVGEGT. V was shortened by 5 bases and J by 2 bases, with 19 bases between the two germline ends. The CDR3 length is 16 residues. The CDR3 region is CASSRTAGDLTYEQYF. Here the CDR3 DNA reads TGTGCCAGCAGTCGAACAGCAGGGGATCTCACCTACGAGCAGTACTTC.